This TCR beta chain came from a study of blood T cell repertoires in COVID-19. About the study: Acute and convalescent COVID-19 specimens originated in the United States, Italy and Spain.

The ends lost 4 bases at V and 7 bases at J; junction bases unmatched: 18. This CDR3 has 17 amino acids. The germline CDR1 and CDR2 sequences are MDHEN and SYDVKM. The method was immunoSEQ multiplex PCR; TCRdb's version includes in-frame clones alone and lacks a portion of them. The data show more than 40,000 clones, approximately 86% seen once. The chain links TRBV28 to TRBJ2-7, with 8 bases that match TRBD1. The receptor's source is a man aged 55 to 69 with active or convalescent COVID-19. Sequenced: peripheral blood. The CDR3 nucleotides read TGTGCCAGCAGTTATGCCAGCGGACAGGGTTCGGTTGATGAGCAGTACTTC. Protein product: CASSYASGQGSVDEQYF.